This TCR beta chain appears in the sequencing data of a study of T-cell reconstitution after alpha-beta-depleted transplantation in children. Many counts were recorded for this clonotype. Unique molecular identifiers were incorporated when the TCRbeta library was constructed. MiXCR was run by TCRdb on the PCR reads, yielding one entry per CDR3 protein. The table lists about 230,000 distinct CDR3 sequences, around 13% of them singletons. This sequence originates from a human donor who donated a stem cell graft to a child with acute lymphoblastic leukemia. The material was PBMCs from the stem cell graft donor, obtained from the stem cell graft.

In nucleotides, the CDR3 is TGCAGTGCTAGAGACCTCGCTTTGGCAGATAGCAATCAGCCCCAGCATTTT. It is translated as CSARDLALADSNQPQHF. V usage is TRBV20-1 and J usage is TRBJ1-5; the D is unclear. The CDR3 length is 17 residues. V was pared by 0 bases and J by 0 bases, with 15 bases between. The germline V gene encodes CDR1 DFQATT and CDR2 SNEGSKA (reference sequence).